This T cell receptor (beta chain) appears in the sequencing data of a study of cytomegalovirus exposure and HLA in healthy donors. At the level of the study: Researchers previously reported finding roughly 120 million unique TCR beta sequences from about 179 million T cells. Overall study findings and caveats: With further analysis later on, most CMV-associated TCR beta chains appeared HLA-restricted.

CDR3 size: 17 residues. After removal of 3 bases from V and 3 bases from J, the junction contained 10 bases not matched to a gene. From germline, CDR1 is MDHEN and CDR2 SYDVKM. With 60 Vbeta and 13 Jbeta primers, the PCR was carried out. Sequencing used immunoSEQ multiplex PCR; TCRdb keeps in-frame clones, though not all of them. This table has 150,000 to 250,000 clones, 85% appearing once. In regard to this clone: As yet, its antigen is unknown.

This sequence joins TRBV28 and TRBJ2-3; 9 bases are shared with TRBD1. The sequenced material came from PBMCs. This receptor was taken from a woman in her forties or fifties in good health and CMV-seronegative. CDR3 nucleotides: TGTGCCAGCAGTTTTTTCGCCGGGACAGGGAGGACAGATACGCAGTATTTT. This encodes CASSFFAGTGRTDTQYF.